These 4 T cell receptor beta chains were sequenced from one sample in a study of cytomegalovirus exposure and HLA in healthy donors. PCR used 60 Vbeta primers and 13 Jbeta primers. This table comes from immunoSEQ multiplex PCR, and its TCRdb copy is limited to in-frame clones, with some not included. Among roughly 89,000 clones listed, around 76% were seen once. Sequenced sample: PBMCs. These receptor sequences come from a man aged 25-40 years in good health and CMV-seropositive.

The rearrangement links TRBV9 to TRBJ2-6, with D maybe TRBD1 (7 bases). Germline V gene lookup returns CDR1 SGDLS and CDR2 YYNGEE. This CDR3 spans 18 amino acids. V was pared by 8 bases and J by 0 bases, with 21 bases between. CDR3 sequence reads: CASKGAGQSPSGANVLTF. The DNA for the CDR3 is TGTGCCAGTAAGGGGGCGGGACAGTCTCCCTCTGGGGCCAACGTCCTGACTTTC.

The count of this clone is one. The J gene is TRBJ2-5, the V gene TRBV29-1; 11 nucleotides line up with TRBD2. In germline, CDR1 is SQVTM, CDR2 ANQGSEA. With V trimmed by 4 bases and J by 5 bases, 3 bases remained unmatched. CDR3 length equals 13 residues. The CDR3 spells CSVVSGGGETQYF. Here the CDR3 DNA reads TGCAGCGTTGTTAGCGGGGGGGGTGAGACCCAGTACTTC.

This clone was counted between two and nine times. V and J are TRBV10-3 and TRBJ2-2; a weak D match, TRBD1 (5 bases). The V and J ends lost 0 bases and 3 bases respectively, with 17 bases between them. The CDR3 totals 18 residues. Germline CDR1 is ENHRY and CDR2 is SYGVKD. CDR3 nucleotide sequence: TGTGCCATCAGTGAGTCCCCTCGACAGCTTTCATACACCGGGGAGCTGTTTTTT. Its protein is CAISESPRQLSYTGELFF.

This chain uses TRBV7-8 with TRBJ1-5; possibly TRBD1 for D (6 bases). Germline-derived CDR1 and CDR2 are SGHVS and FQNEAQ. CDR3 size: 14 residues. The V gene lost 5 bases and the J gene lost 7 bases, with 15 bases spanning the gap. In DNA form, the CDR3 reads TGTGCCAGCAGCCAAGGCATACAGGGACAGCCCCAGCATTTT. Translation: CASSQGIQGQPQHF.